This T cell receptor beta chain came from a study of identical twins. This clonotype has a single count. Healthy Caucasians provided all donations. A universal primer site arose from template switching, and cDNA bore unique molecular identifiers. TCRdb independently ran MiXCR on the 5' RACE reads; one entry per CDR3 protein. The data contain around 1.7 million distinct CDR3 sequences, under 35% of them singletons. This CDR3 has 14 residues. The germline V gene encodes CDR1 LNHDA and CDR2 SQIVND (reference sequence). The specimen was cord blood. The origin of this receptor is a newborn girl in good health. The chain combines TRBV19 with TRBJ2-1; TRBD1 agrees at 8 bases. With the DNA end fitting TRBJ2-7 better, the J assignment may be wrong. CDR3 in amino acids: CASSGDRGYNEQYF. CDR3 bases: TGTGCCAGTAGTGGAGACAGGGGCTACAATGAGCAGTACTTC.